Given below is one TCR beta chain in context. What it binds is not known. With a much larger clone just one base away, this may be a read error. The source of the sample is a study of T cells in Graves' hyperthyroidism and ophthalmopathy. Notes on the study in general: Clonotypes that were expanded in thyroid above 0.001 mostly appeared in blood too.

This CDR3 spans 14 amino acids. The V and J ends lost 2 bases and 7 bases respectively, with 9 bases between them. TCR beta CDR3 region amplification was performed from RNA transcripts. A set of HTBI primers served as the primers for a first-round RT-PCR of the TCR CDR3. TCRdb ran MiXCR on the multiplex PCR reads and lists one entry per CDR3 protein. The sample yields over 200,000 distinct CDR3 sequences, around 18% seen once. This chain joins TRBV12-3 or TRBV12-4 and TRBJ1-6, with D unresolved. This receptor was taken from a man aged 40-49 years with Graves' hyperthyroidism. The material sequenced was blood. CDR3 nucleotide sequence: TGTGCCAGCAGTTTATTCCGGAACAATTCACCCCTCCACTTT. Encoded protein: CASSLFRNNSPLHF.